These 9 T cell receptor beta chains came from one sample sequenced in a study of identical twins (dated by TCRdb to 2016 to 2017). Receptor amplification or capture employed 5' RACE. Sequenced on an Illumina HiSeq 2000. The raw public reads went through TCRdb reprocessing: fastp at Q25, MiXCR clone calling, in-frame beta chains kept. Identical CDR3 protein sequences are pooled into one entry, listed with their most common genes and DNA. The sample table holds around 510,000 distinct CDR3 sequences, of which 13% to 15% were seen once. The ten largest clones capture 0.95% to 1% of the sample. This sample also belongs to another study, concerning yellow fever vaccine responses in identical twins.

Specimen: CD4+ T cells sorted from blood. These receptors came from a woman under 30 in good health.

The chain links TRBV25-1 to TRBJ2-5; 10 bases map to TRBD2. With 2 bases clipped from V and 4 bases from J, the junction kept 7 bases outside the gene matches. Germline V gives CDR1 MGHDK, CDR2 SYGVNS. There are 16 residues in the CDR3. This chain's CDR3 is CASSEESGRAGETQYF. The CDR3 bases are TGTGCCAGCAGTGAAGAGAGCGGGAGGGCCGGAGAGACCCAGTACTTC.

There are many counts of this clonotype. The chain combines TRBV27 with TRBJ2-7; TRBD2 aligns across 7 bases. Trimming at V came to 8 bases and at J to 6 bases, leaving 16 bases not matched to a gene. The CDR3 spans 15 residues. CDR1 is MNHEY and CDR2 is SMNVEV in the germline V gene (reference sequence). The CDR3: CASGPYGGGPGEQYF. CDR3 DNA: TGTGCCAGCGGACCCTACGGGGGAGGGCCAGGCGAGCAGTACTTC.

CDR3 amino acids: CASSEGYRTSEQFF. Here the CDR3 DNA reads TGTGCCAGCAGTGAAGGGTACCGGACATCTGAGCAGTTCTTC. The V call is TRBV2, the J call TRBJ2-1, with D maybe TRBD1 (5 bases). The CDR3 runs to 14 residues. CDR1 and CDR2 from the germline V gene are SNHLY and FYNNEI. V lost 1 base, J lost 9 bases, and 13 bases lay in between.

This clonotype appeared a few times. This chain uses TRBV18 with TRBJ2-7; 9 bases line up with TRBD1. Germline-derived CDR1 and CDR2 are KGHSH and LQKENI. V lost 6 bases and J lost 2; bases outside the gene matches: 8. CDR3 length equals 15 residues. CDR3 bases: TGTGCCAGCTCCAGGGGACAGGGAAGAACCTACGAGCAGTACTTC. Encoded protein: CASSRGQGRTYEQYF.

This clonotype was counted only a few times. The chain couples TRBV6-1 to TRBJ2-7; TRBD2 matches at 9 bases. The V segment lost 4 bases and the J segment 5 bases; nucleotides outside the gene matches: 15. Germline V CDR1 and CDR2: MNHNS, SASEGT. The CDR3 has 17 amino acids. The CDR3 reads CASSGFFRSGRVHEQYF. The CDR3 DNA follows: TGTGCCAGCAGTGGTTTCTTTCGTAGCGGGAGAGTCCACGAGCAGTACTTC.

V gene TRBV7-9 combines with J gene TRBJ2-1; D might be TRBD2 (5 bases). CDR3 length: 14 residues. Between the trimmed V and J ends, which lost 1 base and 8 bases, there was a span of 12 bases. Germline CDR1 SEHNR, CDR2 FQNEAQ (reference sequence). The CDR3 bases are TGTGCCAGCAGCTTAGGTTCGGGATTGGATGAGCAGTTCTTC. Protein product: CASSLGSGLDEQFF.

The gene calls are TRBV7-9 and TRBJ2-1; 9 bases are a match to TRBD2. The CDR3 contains 15 residues. With 3 bases clipped from V and 2 bases from J, the junction kept 2 bases outside the gene matches. Germline loops: CDR1 SEHNR, CDR2 FQNEAQ (reference sequence). The CDR3, as DNA: TGTGCCAGCAGCTTTATAGCGGGAGCCTACAATGAGCAGTTCTTC. It translates to CASSFIAGAYNEQFF.

This clonotype was counted only a few times. The CDR3 here is CASSEYRTGAPYNEQFF. Written as DNA, the CDR3 is TGTGCCAGCAGTGAATACCGTACGGGAGCCCCCTACAATGAGCAGTTCTTC. The chain employs TRBV25-1 and TRBJ2-1; TRBD2 might be the D (6 bases). This CDR3 contains 17 residues. V was trimmed by 0 bases and J by 2 bases, leaving 14 bases between them. In germline, CDR1 is MGHDK, CDR2 SYGVNS. Looking up the rest from reference TRBV25-1 and TRBJ2-1 gives the full variable domain: EADIYQTPRYLVIGTGKKITLECSQTMGHDKMYWYQQDPGMELHLIHYSYGVNSTEKGDLSSESTVSRIRTEHFPLTLESARPSHTSQYLCASSEYRTGAPYNEQFFGPGTRLTVL.

Only a few counts were recorded for this clonotype. V usage is TRBV12-3 or TRBV12-4 and J usage is TRBJ1-1; 8 positions match TRBD1. This CDR3 comprises 15 residues. The V and J ends lost 5 bases and 1 base, in that order; junction bases with no gene match: 6. CDR3 region: CASSPSGTGNTEAFF. In DNA form, the CDR3 reads TGTGCCAGCAGTCCCTCTGGGACAGGGAACACTGAAGCTTTCTTT.